The sequence of this T cell receptor beta chain was determined in a study of beta chain features in type 1 diabetes. Since all of the isolated RNA was reverse transcribed, expressed TCRB transcripts were what got sequenced. TCRdb's table, derived via immunoSEQ multiplex PCR, lists solely in-frame clones and lacks some. The table shows around 430,000 clones, with 25% to 35% occurring only once. Only a few counts were recorded for this clone. The V gene's germline CDR1 is PRHDT and CDR2 FYEKMQ (reference sequence). This CDR3 has 15 amino acids. Trimming stripped 5 bases from V and 1 base from J, with 11 bases between.

This receptor was taken from a man between 18 and 35 years old in good health. The V and J genes are TRBV13 and TRBJ2-2; D remains ambiguous. The sample consisted of naive CD4+ T cells from blood. The CDR3 nucleotides are TGTGCCAGCAGCCCCTCGAGTAAGAACACCGGGGAGCTGTTTTTT. Amino acid sequence: CASSPSSKNTGELFF.